Below are 21 T cell receptor beta chains sequenced from a single sample in a study of cytomegalovirus exposure and HLA in healthy donors. A multiplex PCR was run with 60 Vbeta primers and 13 Jbeta primers. Repertoires were generated with immunoSEQ multiplex PCR, while TCRdb's copy carries only in-frame clones and drops some. The sample lists roughly 160,000 clones; roughly 79% were seen once. Sequencing used PBMCs. The receptor set was obtained from a man aged 25-45 years in good health and CMV-seronegative.

The V gene is TRBV4-1, the J gene TRBJ2-6; D is unresolved. CDR1 and CDR2 from the germline V gene are MGHRA and YSYEKL. Trimming took off 0 bases at V and 5 bases at J, with 17 bases between the two ends. CDR3 length equals 18 residues. The CDR3 coding sequence is TGCGCCAGCAGCCAAGATCCGTCGGTCCCTCTGTGGGCCAACGTCCTGACTTTC. Translation: CASSQDPSVPLWANVLTF.

This clone was recorded only once. The chain links TRBV5-1 to TRBJ2-1, with TRBD1 matching over 10 bases. The CDR3 is 17 amino acids. Germline loops: CDR1 SGHRS, CDR2 YFSETQ. With V trimmed by 2 bases and J by 4 bases, 9 bases remained unmatched. In nucleotides, the CDR3 is TGCGCCAGCAGCTTAGCGGGACAGGGGAGGGGATACAATGAGCAGTTCTTC. Protein product: CASSLAGQGRGYNEQFF.

The CDR3 spells CAWGRGTGGPAFF. DNA for the CDR3: TGTGCCTGGGGACGCGGGACAGGCGGACCGGCTTTCTTT. The chain employs TRBV30 and TRBJ1-1, with 8 bases matching TRBD1. V shed 5 bases, J shed 11 bases, and the junction held 13 bases outside the gene matches. This CDR3 is 13 amino acids long. Per the germline V gene, CDR1 is GTSNPN and CDR2 is SVGIG (reference sequence).

The V gene is TRBV27, the J gene TRBJ1-5; the D gene is possibly TRBD1 (6 bases). The CDR3 loop spans 12 amino acids. From germline, CDR1 is MNHEY and CDR2 SMNVEV (reference sequence). V lost 8 bases to trimming and J lost 6 bases, with 11 bases between them. The CDR3 coding sequence is TGTGCCAGCGGGACAAATAGTCAGCCCCAGCATTTT. Protein sequence: CASGTNSQPQHF.

V usage is TRBV10-3 and J usage is TRBJ2-2, with D possibly being TRBD1 (6 bases). The V end lost 6 bases, the J end lost 3 bases, and 11 bases lay between the germline ends. The CDR3 spans 14 residues. The germline CDR1 and CDR2 sequences are ENHRY and SYGVKD. The CDR3 sequence is CAIRWTVDTGELFF. The DNA of the CDR3 is TGTGCCATCAGATGGACAGTTGACACCGGGGAGCTGTTTTTT.

The chain employs TRBV30 and TRBJ1-3; D unresolved. V was pared by 4 bases and J by 1 base, with 14 bases between. The CDR3 is 15 residues long. Germline V gives CDR1 GTSNPN, CDR2 SVGIG (reference sequence). DNA of the CDR3: TGTGCCTGGATGGGCAGGCCGTATTCTGGAAACACCATATATTTT. Amino acids: CAWMGRPYSGNTIYF.

This clone was seen only once. The J gene is TRBJ1-2, the V gene TRBV29-1; D is perhaps TRBD1 (5 bases). The ends were cut back, 3 bases at V and 8 bases at J, with 13 bases in the middle. There are 12 residues in the CDR3. Germline V gene lookup returns CDR1 SQVTM and CDR2 ANQGSEA. The CDR3 nucleotides read TGCAGCGTTGAGACAGCCGCGTGGGGCTACACCTTC. Translation: CSVETAAWGYTF.

This chain links TRBV27 with TRBJ2-7, with TRBD1 as a possible D gene (6 bases). Per germline, CDR1 MNHEY and CDR2 SMNVEV (reference sequence). The germline V and J ends were trimmed by 0 bases and 2 bases, with 14 bases remaining between them. CDR3 length equals 16 residues. The CDR3 DNA reads as TGTGCCAGCAGTTTATCGTTCGTAGGGGGAACCTACGAGCAGTACTTC. It encodes CASSLSFVGGTYEQYF.

The chain uses TRBV5-8 and TRBJ2-1, with TRBD1 as a possible D gene (5 bases). The CDR3 loop spans 17 amino acids. Trimming removed 0 bases at V and 4 bases at J, with 17 bases between. Per germline, CDR1 SGHTS and CDR2 YDEGEE. The CDR3 DNA reads as TGTGCCAGCAGCTTGGAAGGGGCTAGTCGGGTTTACAATGAGCAGTTCTTC. Translated: CASSLEGASRVYNEQFF.

The chain joins TRBV28 to TRBJ2-7; D is uncertain. Germline assignment: CDR1 MDHEN and CDR2 SYDVKM. The CDR3 loop spans 12 amino acids. V dropped 6 bases and J dropped 2 bases, with 8 bases sitting between them. The CDR3 region has the DNA TGTGCCAGCAGCCCCTTTACCTACGAGCAGTACTTC. This encodes CASSPFTYEQYF.

Only one count was recorded for this clone. The V call is TRBV28, the J call TRBJ2-5, with D perhaps matching TRBD2 (6 bases). V dropped 1 base and J dropped 3 bases, with 9 bases sitting between them. CDR1 is MDHEN, CDR2 SYDVKM, per germline. The CDR3 sequence is 14 residues long. CDR3 residues: CASSLYRGKETQYF. DNA for the CDR3: TGTGCCAGCAGTTTATATCGGGGGAAAGAGACCCAGTACTTC.

The gene calls are TRBV6-5 and TRBJ2-6; D is unresolved. This CDR3 is 16 amino acids long. V dropped 0 bases and J dropped 2 bases, with 8 bases sitting between them. The germline gives CDR1 MNHEY, CDR2 SVGAGI. The DNA of the CDR3 is TGTGCCAGCAGTTACTCGTTGGGCGCTGGGGCCAACGTCCTGACTTTC. Protein sequence: CASSYSLGAGANVLTF.

The rearrangement links TRBV28 to TRBJ2-3; D gene unclear. V lost 7 bases and J lost 3, with 11 bases in between. The CDR3 extends over 13 amino acids. Germline V gene sequence: CDR1 MDHEN, CDR2 SYDVKM. CDR3 nucleotides: TGTGCCAGCAACGTCGAGTGGACAGATACGCAGTATTTT. It codes for CASNVEWTDTQYF.

V usage is TRBV4-1 and J usage is TRBJ2-7, with 9 bases aligning to TRBD2. Germline loops: CDR1 MGHRA, CDR2 YSYEKL. The CDR3 covers 19 residues. J gave up 6 bases and V 2 bases, and 20 bases lay outside the gene matches. CDR3 sequence (DNA): TGCGCCAGCAGCCAATGGATAGCGGGAGCCTCGAGAGGGGACTCCGAGCAGTACTTC. It encodes CASSQWIAGASRGDSEQYF.

The V gene is TRBV7-9, the J gene TRBJ1-6; a possible D gene is TRBD1 (5 bases). Trimming cost V 1 base and J 12 bases, with 16 bases left between them. Germline-derived CDR1 and CDR2 are SEHNR and FQNEAQ (reference sequence). The CDR3 totals 15 residues. CDR3 nucleotides: TGTGCCAGCAGCTTAGTGGGGACTGCCGGAGTACCCCTCCACTTT. Protein sequence: CASSLVGTAGVPLHF.

V and J are TRBV6-1 and TRBJ1-1; TRBD1 matches at 7 bases. V gave up 1 base and J gave up 5 bases; unmatched junction bases: 7. Germline V lookup: CDR1 MNHNS, CDR2 SASEGT. This CDR3 comprises 15 residues. The CDR3 sequence is CASSEEGAVGTEAFF. The CDR3 bases are TGTGCCAGCAGTGAAGAGGGGGCGGTTGGTACTGAAGCTTTCTTT.

The rearrangement links TRBV5-6 to TRBJ2-7; D possibly corresponds to TRBD1 (6 bases). Trimming shortened V by 2 bases and J by 2 bases, and 17 bases separated the two germline ends. This CDR3 is 16 amino acids long. Germline CDR1 is SGHDT and CDR2 is YYEEEE. DNA of the CDR3: TGTGCCAGCAGCTTACAAATGACAGGACCTACCTACGAGCAGTACTTC. This sequence encodes CASSLQMTGPTYEQYF.

The chain couples TRBV7-3 to TRBJ1-1, with a weak D call TRBD1 (6 bases). This CDR3 contains 17 residues. Germline V gives CDR1 SGHTA, CDR2 FQGTGA. V lost 3 bases, J lost 1 base, and 18 bases lay in between. CDR3 nucleotide sequence: TGTGCCAGCAGCTTGCGACAGGCCTTACCGAGGAACACTGAAGCTTTCTTT. Translation gives CASSLRQALPRNTEAFF.

The V call is TRBV5-1, the J call TRBJ1-3; D is uncertain. Trimming shortened V by 0 bases and J by 4 bases, and 14 bases separated the two germline ends. CDR3 length: 16 residues. CDR1 and CDR2 from the germline V gene are SGHRS and YFSETQ. CDR3 DNA sequence: TGCGCCAGCAGCTTGGGTTCCACCAACAGAGGAAACACCATATATTTT. Amino acid sequence: CASSLGSTNRGNTIYF.

This chain uses TRBV19 with TRBJ1-2, with 7 positions matching TRBD1. CDR3 size: 13 residues. Trimming removed 7 bases from V and 8 bases from J; junction bases left unmatched: 10. Germline V lookup: CDR1 LNHDA, CDR2 SQIVND (reference sequence). The CDR3 reads CASTPGGGWGYTF. CDR3 in DNA: TGTGCCAGTACCCCGGGAGGGGGCTGGGGCTACACCTTC.

The chain joins TRBV20-1 to TRBJ2-2; D uncertain. Germline V lookup: CDR1 DFQATT, CDR2 SNEGSKA (reference sequence). The CDR3 spans 11 residues. The germline V and J ends were trimmed by 8 bases and 6 bases, with 10 bases remaining between them. Here the CDR3 DNA reads TGCAGTCCCGCGGCGCCCGGGGAGCTGTTTTTT. It codes for CSPAAPGELFF.